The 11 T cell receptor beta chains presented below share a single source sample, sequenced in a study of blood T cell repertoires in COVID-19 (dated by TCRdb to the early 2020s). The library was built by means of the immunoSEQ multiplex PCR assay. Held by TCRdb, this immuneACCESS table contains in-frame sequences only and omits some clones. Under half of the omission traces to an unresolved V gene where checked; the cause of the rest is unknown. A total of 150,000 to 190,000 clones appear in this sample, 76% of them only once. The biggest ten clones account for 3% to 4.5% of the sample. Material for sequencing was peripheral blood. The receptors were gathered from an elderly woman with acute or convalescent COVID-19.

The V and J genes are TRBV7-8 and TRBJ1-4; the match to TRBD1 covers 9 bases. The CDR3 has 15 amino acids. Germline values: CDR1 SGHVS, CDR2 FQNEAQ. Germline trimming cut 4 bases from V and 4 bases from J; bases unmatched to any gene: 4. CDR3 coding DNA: TGTGCCAGCAGCTGGGGGACAGGGAGTAATGAAAAACTGTTTTTT. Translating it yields CASSWGTGSNEKLFF.

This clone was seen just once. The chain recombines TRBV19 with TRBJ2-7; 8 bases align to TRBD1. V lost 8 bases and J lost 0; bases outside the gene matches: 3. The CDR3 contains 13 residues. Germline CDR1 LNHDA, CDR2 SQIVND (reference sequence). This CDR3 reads CASGQGISYEQYF. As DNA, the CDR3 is TGTGCCAGTGGACAGGGAATCTCCTACGAGCAGTACTTC.

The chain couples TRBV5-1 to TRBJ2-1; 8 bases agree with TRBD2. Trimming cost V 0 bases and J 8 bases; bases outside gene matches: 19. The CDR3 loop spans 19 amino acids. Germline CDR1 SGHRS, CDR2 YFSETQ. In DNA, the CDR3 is TGCGCCAGCAGCTTGGAGGCCGGGATTAGCGGGACACGAGAGTATGAGCAGTTCTTC. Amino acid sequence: CASSLEAGISGTREYEQFF.

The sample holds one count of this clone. The CDR3 nucleotides read TGTGCCTGGAGCGGACAGGGACGGACTGAAGCTTTCTTT. This sequence encodes CAWSGQGRTEAFF. The chain combines TRBV30 with TRBJ1-1; 8 positions agree with TRBD1. Germline-derived CDR1 and CDR2 are GTSNPN and SVGIG (reference sequence). V dropped 3 bases and J dropped 5; count of bases not matched to a gene: 5. The CDR3 spans 13 residues.

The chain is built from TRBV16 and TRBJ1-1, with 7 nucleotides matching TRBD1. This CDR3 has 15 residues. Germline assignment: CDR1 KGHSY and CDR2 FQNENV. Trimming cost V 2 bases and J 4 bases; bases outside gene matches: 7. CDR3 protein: CASSQTPGGFTEAFF. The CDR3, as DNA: TGTGCCAGCAGCCAAACCCCAGGGGGGTTCACTGAAGCTTTCTTT.

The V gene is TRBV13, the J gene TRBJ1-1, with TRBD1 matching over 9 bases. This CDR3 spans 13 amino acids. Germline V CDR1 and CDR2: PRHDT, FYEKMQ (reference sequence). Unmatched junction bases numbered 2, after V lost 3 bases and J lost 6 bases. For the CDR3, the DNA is TGTGCCAGCAGCTTGGACAGGGGATCTGAAGCTTTCTTT. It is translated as CASSLDRGSEAFF.

The CDR3, as DNA: TGTGCCAGCAGCCAAGAACAGAACCGGAGGGCTGAAGCTTTCTTT. This encodes CASSQEQNRRAEAFF. This sequence joins TRBV7-2 and TRBJ1-1; D uncertain. The CDR3 covers 15 residues. CDR1 SGHTA and CDR2 FQGNSA come from the germline V gene. The germline V and J ends were trimmed by 5 bases and 6 bases, with 19 bases remaining between them.

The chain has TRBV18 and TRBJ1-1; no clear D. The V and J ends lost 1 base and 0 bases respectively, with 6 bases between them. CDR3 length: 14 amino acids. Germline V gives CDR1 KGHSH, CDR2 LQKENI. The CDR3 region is CASSPLRLNTEAFF. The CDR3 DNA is TGTGCCAGCTCACCACTCCGGTTGAACACTGAAGCTTTCTTT.

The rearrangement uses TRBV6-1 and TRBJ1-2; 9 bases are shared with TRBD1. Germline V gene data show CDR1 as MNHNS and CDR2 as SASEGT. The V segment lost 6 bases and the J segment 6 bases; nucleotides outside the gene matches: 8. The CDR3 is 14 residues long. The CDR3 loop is CASRETGGRHGYTF. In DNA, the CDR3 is TGTGCCAGCAGGGAGACAGGGGGGAGGCATGGCTACACCTTC.

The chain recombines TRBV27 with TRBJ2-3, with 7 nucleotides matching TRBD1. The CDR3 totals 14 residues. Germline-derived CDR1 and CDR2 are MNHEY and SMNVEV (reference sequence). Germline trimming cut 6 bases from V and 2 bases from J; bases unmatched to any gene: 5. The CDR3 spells CASRGQVLTDTQYF. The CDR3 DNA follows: TGTGCCAGCAGAGGACAGGTCCTCACAGATACGCAGTATTTT.

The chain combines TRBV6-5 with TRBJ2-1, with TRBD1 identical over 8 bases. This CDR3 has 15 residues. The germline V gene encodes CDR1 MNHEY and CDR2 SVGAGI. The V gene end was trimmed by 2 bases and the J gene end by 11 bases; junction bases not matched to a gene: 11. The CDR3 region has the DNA TGTGCCAGCAGTTACGGACAGGGCCTTACAATGCAGCAGTTCTTC. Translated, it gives CASSYGQGLTMQQFF.